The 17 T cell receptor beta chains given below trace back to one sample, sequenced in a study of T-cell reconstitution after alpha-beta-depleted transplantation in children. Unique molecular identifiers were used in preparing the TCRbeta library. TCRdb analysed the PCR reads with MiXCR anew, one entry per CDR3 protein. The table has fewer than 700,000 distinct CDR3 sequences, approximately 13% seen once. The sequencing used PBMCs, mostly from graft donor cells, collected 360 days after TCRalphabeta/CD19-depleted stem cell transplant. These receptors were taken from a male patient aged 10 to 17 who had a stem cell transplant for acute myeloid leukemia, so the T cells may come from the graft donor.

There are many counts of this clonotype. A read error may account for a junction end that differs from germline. CDR3: CASSVGFAFSF. The DNA for the CDR3 is TGTGCCAGCAGCGTTGGTTTCGCATTCTCATTC. The chain is built from TRBV9 and TRBJ2-7; the D is unclear. In germline, CDR1 is SGDLS, CDR2 YYNGEE. The CDR3 has 11 amino acids.

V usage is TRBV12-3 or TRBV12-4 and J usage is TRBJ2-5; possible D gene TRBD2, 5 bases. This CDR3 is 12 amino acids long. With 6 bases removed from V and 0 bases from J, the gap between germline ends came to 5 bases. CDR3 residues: CASRADQETQYF. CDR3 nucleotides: TGTGCCAGCAGAGCGGACCAAGAGACCCAGTACTTC.

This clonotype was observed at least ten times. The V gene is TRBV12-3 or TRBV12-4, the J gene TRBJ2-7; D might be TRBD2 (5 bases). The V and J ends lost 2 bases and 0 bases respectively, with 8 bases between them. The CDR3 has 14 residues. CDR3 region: CASSLRTASYEQYF. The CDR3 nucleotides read TGTGCCAGCAGTTTAAGGACTGCCTCCTACGAGCAGTACTTC.

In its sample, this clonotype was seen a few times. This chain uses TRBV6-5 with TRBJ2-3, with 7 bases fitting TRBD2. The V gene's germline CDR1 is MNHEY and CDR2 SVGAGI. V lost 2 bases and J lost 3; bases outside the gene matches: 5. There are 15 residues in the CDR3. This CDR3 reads CASSYVREVTDTQYF. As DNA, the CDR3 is TGTGCCAGCAGTTACGTCCGGGAGGTTACAGATACGCAGTATTTT.

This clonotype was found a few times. The CDR3 here is CASRPGTSQLFYEQYF. In DNA form, the CDR3 reads TGTGCCAGCAGGCCTGGGACTAGCCAACTTTTCTACGAGCAGTACTTC. The chain has TRBV28 and TRBJ2-7, with 9 bases that match TRBD2. J was trimmed by 3 bases and V by 6 bases; bases with no gene match: 12. Germline V gene sequence: CDR1 MDHEN, CDR2 SYDVKM. The CDR3 is made up of 16 amino acids.

CDR3 amino acids: CATSRVHTYEQYF. The DNA for the CDR3 is TGTGCCACCAGCAGAGTTCACACCTACGAGCAGTACTTC. The chain couples TRBV15 to TRBJ2-7; unclear D gene. The CDR3 consists of 13 residues. V was clipped by 1 base and J by 2 bases, with 6 bases between them. The germline gives CDR1 LNHNV, CDR2 YYDKDF (reference sequence).

CDR3 bases: TGTGCCAGCAGTTTCCCGGCTAGCGGCTCCTACAATGAGCAGTTCTTC. Amino acid sequence: CASSFPASGSYNEQFF. The chain couples TRBV28 to TRBJ2-1; 7 nucleotides agree with TRBD2. Germline V gives CDR1 MDHEN, CDR2 SYDVKM. Trimming at V came to 3 bases and at J to 0 bases, leaving 5 bases not matched to a gene. There are 16 residues in the CDR3. Together with reference TRBV28 and TRBJ2-1, the CDR3 gives the full variable domain: DVKVTQSSRYLVKRTGEKVFLECVQDMDHENMFWYRQDPGLGLRLIYFSYDVKMKEKGDIPEGYSVSREKKERFSLILESASTNQTSMYLCASSFPASGSYNEQFFGPGTRLTVL.

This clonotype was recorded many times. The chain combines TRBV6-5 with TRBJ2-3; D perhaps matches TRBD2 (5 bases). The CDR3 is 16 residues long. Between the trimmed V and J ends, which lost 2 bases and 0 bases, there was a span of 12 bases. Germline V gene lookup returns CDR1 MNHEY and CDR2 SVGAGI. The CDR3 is CASSYRAGFSTDTQYF. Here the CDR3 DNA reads TGTGCCAGCAGTTACAGGGCGGGCTTTAGCACAGATACGCAGTATTTT.

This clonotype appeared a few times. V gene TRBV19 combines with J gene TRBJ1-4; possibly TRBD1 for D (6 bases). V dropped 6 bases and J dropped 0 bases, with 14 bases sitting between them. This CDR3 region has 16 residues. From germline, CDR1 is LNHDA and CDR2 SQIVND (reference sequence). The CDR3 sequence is CASRIEGGATNEKLFF. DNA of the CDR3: TGTGCCAGTAGAATTGAGGGGGGCGCAACTAATGAAAAACTGTTTTTT.

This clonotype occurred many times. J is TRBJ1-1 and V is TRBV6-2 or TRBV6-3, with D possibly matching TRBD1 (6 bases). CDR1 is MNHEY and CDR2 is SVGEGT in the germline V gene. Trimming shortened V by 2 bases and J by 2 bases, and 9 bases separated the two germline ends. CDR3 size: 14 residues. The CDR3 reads CASSYGTPNTEAFF. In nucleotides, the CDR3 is TGTGCCAGCAGTTACGGGACACCCAACACTGAAGCTTTCTTT.

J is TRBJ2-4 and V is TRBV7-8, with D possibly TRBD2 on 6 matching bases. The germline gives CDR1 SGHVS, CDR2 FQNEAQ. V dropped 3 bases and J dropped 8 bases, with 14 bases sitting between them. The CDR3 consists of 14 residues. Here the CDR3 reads CASSFGGSGDIQYF. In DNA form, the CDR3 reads TGTGCCAGCAGCTTCGGGGGTTCGGGTGACATTCAGTACTTC.

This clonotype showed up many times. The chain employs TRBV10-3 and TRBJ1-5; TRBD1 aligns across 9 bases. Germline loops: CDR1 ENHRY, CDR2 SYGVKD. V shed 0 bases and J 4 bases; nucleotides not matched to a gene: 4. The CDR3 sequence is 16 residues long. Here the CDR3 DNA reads TGTGCCATCAGTGAGTCGGGGACAGGGATGAATCAGCCCCAGCATTTT. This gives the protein CAISESGTGMNQPQHF.

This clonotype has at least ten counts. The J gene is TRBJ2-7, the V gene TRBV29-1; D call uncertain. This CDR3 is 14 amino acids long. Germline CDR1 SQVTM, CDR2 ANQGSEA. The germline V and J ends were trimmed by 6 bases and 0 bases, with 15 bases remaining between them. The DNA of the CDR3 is TGCAGCGTAACCAGGACGGTGAGCTCCTACGAGCAGTACTTC. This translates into CSVTRTVSSYEQYF.

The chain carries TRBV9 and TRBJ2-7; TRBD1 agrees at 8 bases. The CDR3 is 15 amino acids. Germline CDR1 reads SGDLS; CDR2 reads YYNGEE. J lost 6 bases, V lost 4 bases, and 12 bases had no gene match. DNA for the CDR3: TGTGCCAGCAGCCCCCGGACAGGGTGGTCGGCCGAGCAGTACTTC. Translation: CASSPRTGWSAEQYF.

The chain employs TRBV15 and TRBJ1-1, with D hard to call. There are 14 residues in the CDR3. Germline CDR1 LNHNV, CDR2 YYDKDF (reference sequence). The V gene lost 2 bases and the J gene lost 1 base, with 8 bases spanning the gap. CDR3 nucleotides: TGTGCCACCAGCAGACCTACACGGAACACTGAAGCTTTCTTT. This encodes CATSRPTRNTEAFF.

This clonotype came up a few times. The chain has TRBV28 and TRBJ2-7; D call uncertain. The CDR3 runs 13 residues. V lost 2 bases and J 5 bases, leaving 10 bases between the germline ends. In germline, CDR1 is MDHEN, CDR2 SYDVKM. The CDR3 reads CASSLAGSHEQYF. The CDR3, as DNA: TGTGCCAGCAGTTTAGCCGGAAGCCACGAGCAGTACTTC.

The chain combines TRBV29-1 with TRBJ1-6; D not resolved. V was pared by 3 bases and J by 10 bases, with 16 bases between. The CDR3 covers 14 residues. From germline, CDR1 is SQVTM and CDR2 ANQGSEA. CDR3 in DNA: TGCAGCGTTGACGTTGAGGGAGTGGGATCACCCCTCCACTTT. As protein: CSVDVEGVGSPLHF.